Below are 24 T cell receptor beta chains sequenced from a single sample in a study of blood T cell repertoires in COVID-19. This table comes from immunoSEQ multiplex PCR, and its TCRdb copy is limited to in-frame clones, with some not included. The data show around 140,000 clones, 65% to 90% seen once. The specimen was peripheral blood. The source of these receptors is a woman in her sixties with active or convalescent COVID-19.

The gene calls are TRBV28 and TRBJ1-2, with 10 bases matching TRBD1. Germline V gene sequence: CDR1 MDHEN, CDR2 SYDVKM. After removal of 1 base from V and 8 bases from J, the junction contained 10 bases not matched to a gene. This CDR3 contains 16 residues. DNA of the CDR3: TGTGCCAGCAGTTTATCACATCTGGGACAGGGGAAAGGCTACACCTTC. Residues: CASSLSHLGQGKGYTF.

The rearrangement links TRBV5-6 to TRBJ2-3; 12 nucleotides line up with TRBD2. V lost 0 bases to trimming and J lost 10 bases; unmatched junction nucleotides: 12. Germline CDR1 and CDR2: SGHDT and YYEEEE. This CDR3 contains 17 residues. CDR3 protein: CASSLVGWTSGIPAQYF. CDR3 sequence (DNA): TGTGCCAGCAGCTTGGTGGGCTGGACTAGCGGGATTCCCGCGCAGTATTTT.

This clone was counted between two and nine times. The chain has TRBV5-6 and TRBJ2-5, with D perhaps matching TRBD2 (6 bases). Deletions cut 4 bases from V and 6 bases from J, with 10 bases between. The CDR3 totals 12 residues. The V gene's germline CDR1 is SGHDT and CDR2 YYEEEE. CDR3 in amino acids: CASSSSGQTQYF. The CDR3 DNA reads as TGTGCCAGCAGCAGCAGCGGGCAGACCCAGTACTTC.

The chain joins TRBV19 to TRBJ2-5; tentatively, D is TRBD1 (7 bases). This CDR3 has 15 residues. Germline CDR1 and CDR2: LNHDA and SQIVND (reference sequence). Trimming removed 3 bases from V and 4 bases from J, with 15 bases in between. The DNA for the CDR3 is TGTGCCAGTAGTATCCAGGGGGGTAAGGGAGAGACCCAGTACTTC. It yields the protein CASSIQGGKGETQYF.

This clone has just a few counts. The V call is TRBV10-2, the J call TRBJ1-1, with D possibly matching TRBD1 (6 bases). The germline gives CDR1 WSHSY, CDR2 SAAADI. The CDR3 is 15 amino acids. V was cut by 7 bases and J by 6 bases, with 21 bases left in between. The CDR3 coding sequence is TGCGCCAGCAACCGGAAGGCGGACAGTTCAGCTGAAGCTTTCTTT. Protein: CASNRKADSSAEAFF.

The chain is built from TRBV5-4 and TRBJ1-1; TRBD1 is a possible D gene (6 bases). The germline V and J ends were trimmed by 0 bases and 3 bases, with 12 bases remaining between them. This CDR3 is built from 15 residues. CDR1 is SGHNT, CDR2 YYREEE, per germline (reference sequence). CDR3 region: CASSLGTADHTEAFF. The CDR3 region has the DNA TGTGCCAGCAGCTTGGGGACAGCCGATCACACTGAAGCTTTCTTT.

V gene TRBV5-1 combines with J gene TRBJ2-7, with D possibly being TRBD1 (6 bases). From germline, CDR1 is SGHRS and CDR2 YFSETQ. The CDR3 runs 14 residues. The CDR3 DNA reads TGCGCCAGCAGCCTCAGACAGGATTACTACGGGCAGTACGTC. This sequence encodes CASSLRQDYYGQYV.

The rearrangement links TRBV28 to TRBJ1-4; the match to TRBD1 covers 7 bases. Germline V gives CDR1 MDHEN, CDR2 SYDVKM. The CDR3 contains 15 residues. The ends lost 3 bases at V and 0 bases at J; junction bases unmatched: 1. DNA for the CDR3: TGTGCCAGCAGTTTCACAGGGGCAACTAATGAAAAACTGTTTTTT. This translates into CASSFTGATNEKLFF.

The chain is built from TRBV28 and TRBJ1-1; D uncertain. From germline, CDR1 is MDHEN and CDR2 SYDVKM. V was pared by 6 bases and J by 3 bases, with 11 bases between. This CDR3 spans 13 amino acids. This CDR3 reads CASRPQSYTEAFF. In DNA, the CDR3 is TGTGCCAGCAGACCACAATCATACACTGAAGCTTTCTTT.

The genes are TRBV18 and TRBJ1-4; D not certain. The CDR3 sequence is 14 residues long. V gave up 3 bases and J gave up 0 bases, with 5 bases separating them. CDR1 KGHSH and CDR2 LQKENI come from the germline V gene. CDR3 DNA sequence: TGTGCCAGCTCACCCAGCGCAACTAATGAAAAACTGTTTTTT. Its protein is CASSPSATNEKLFF.

The sample holds one count of this clone. J is TRBJ2-2 and V is TRBV7-3, with D perhaps matching TRBD2 (6 bases). The germline V gene encodes CDR1 SGHTA and CDR2 FQGTGA. V was pared by 5 bases and J by 5 bases, with 15 bases between. This CDR3 comprises 15 residues. CDR3 residues: CASSPRLAGTGELFF. In DNA, the CDR3 is TGTGCCAGCAGCCCGCGACTGGCGGGGACCGGGGAGCTGTTTTTT.

V usage is TRBV18 and J usage is TRBJ1-1; no firm D call. V lost 3 bases, J lost 7 bases, and 9 bases lay in between. Germline V gene data show CDR1 as KGHSH and CDR2 as LQKENI. This CDR3 has 12 amino acids. The CDR3 nucleotides read TGTGCCAGCTCACCCCAGCGAGGTGAAGCTTTCTTT. Its translation is CASSPQRGEAFF.

V gene TRBV6-5 combines with J gene TRBJ2-5, with 8 bases aligning to TRBD1. The CDR3 totals 16 residues. The germline CDR1 and CDR2 sequences are MNHEY and SVGAGI. Trimming removed 4 bases from V and 3 bases from J; junction bases left unmatched: 10. The CDR3 is CASSSPLRTGKETQYF. The CDR3 bases are TGTGCCAGCAGTTCCCCTCTTAGGACAGGGAAAGAGACCCAGTACTTC.

The chain is built from TRBV6-6 and TRBJ2-1, with D maybe TRBD2 (5 bases). Per germline, CDR1 MNHNY and CDR2 SVGAGI (reference sequence). CDR3 size: 14 residues. The V end lost 2 bases, the J end lost 4 bases, and 9 bases lay between the germline ends. The CDR3 nucleotides are TGTGCCAGCAGTTACGCACTAGGTTACAATGAGCAGTTCTTC. It encodes CASSYALGYNEQFF.

To note about this clone: At one of its ends the junction is not consistent with the germline gene, which may arise from a read error. The rearrangement links TRBV28 to TRBJ1-2, with 7 bases fitting TRBD1. The germline gives CDR1 MDHEN, CDR2 SYDVKM. The CDR3 is 15 residues long. CDR3 bases: TGTGCCAGTAGTTTAGAGACAGGGCTTAACTATGGCTACACCTTC. This gives the protein CASSLETGLNYGYTF.

This rearrangement joins TRBV6-2 or TRBV6-3 to TRBJ2-7; a weak D match, TRBD1 (6 bases). Trimming stripped 2 bases from V and 4 bases from J, with 27 bases between. The CDR3 contains 19 residues. Germline V CDR1 and CDR2: MNHEY, SVGEGT. The CDR3 DNA reads TGTGCCAGCAGTTACCCTACAGCGACCGGGACACAGGGTGGGTACGAGCAGTACTTC. It yields the protein CASSYPTATGTQGGYEQYF.

This clone was observed many times. The CDR3 region is CAISDLATEAFF. CDR3 in DNA: TGTGCCATCAGCGACTTGGCCACTGAAGCTTTCTTT. The chain joins TRBV10-3 to TRBJ1-1; D unresolved. Germline CDR1 is ENHRY and CDR2 is SYGVKD. The CDR3 is made up of 12 amino acids. Trimming pared 6 bases from V and 4 bases from J, leaving 9 bases between.

The chain couples TRBV28 to TRBJ2-5; 7 nucleotides match TRBD1. Losses at the gene ends were 6 bases for V and 4 bases for J; bases not matched to a gene: 5. Germline assignment: CDR1 MDHEN and CDR2 SYDVKM. The CDR3 has 13 residues. CDR3 in DNA: TGTGCCAGCAGAGGGGGCCTTGGAGAGACCCAGTACTTC. As protein: CASRGGLGETQYF.

This clone was recorded a few times. This chain links TRBV5-1 with TRBJ2-1; TRBD2 is a possible D gene (6 bases). Germline assignment: CDR1 SGHRS and CDR2 YFSETQ. V was pared by 0 bases and J by 4 bases, with 8 bases between. The CDR3 runs 14 residues. The CDR3 loop reads CASSLGLAYNEQFF. The CDR3, as DNA: TGCGCCAGCAGCTTGGGGCTAGCGTACAATGAGCAGTTCTTC.

The gene calls are TRBV5-1 and TRBJ2-1, with 8 bases identical to TRBD1. The CDR3 runs to 15 residues. Germline loops: CDR1 SGHRS, CDR2 YFSETQ. Germline trimming cut 6 bases from V and 3 bases from J; bases unmatched to any gene: 8. As DNA, the CDR3 is TGCGCCAGCACCGAGAGGACAGGGAACTACAATGAGCAGTTCTTC. Encoded protein: CASTERTGNYNEQFF.

Here the CDR3 reads CASRGQGNYGYTF. The CDR3 nucleotides read TGTGCCAGTAGAGGACAGGGAAACTATGGCTACACCTTC. This chain links TRBV19 with TRBJ1-2; TRBD1 agrees at 8 bases. Germline V gene lookup returns CDR1 LNHDA and CDR2 SQIVND (reference sequence). J gave up 2 bases and V 6 bases, and 2 bases lay outside the gene matches. The CDR3 consists of 13 residues.

In this sample, this clone turned up a few times. V is TRBV5-1 and J is TRBJ2-3; no definite D call. CDR3 size: 13 residues. V lost 3 bases, J lost 4 bases, and 9 bases lay in between. Germline-derived CDR1 and CDR2 are SGHRS and YFSETQ. The CDR3 loop reads CASSSVVADTQYF. In nucleotides, the CDR3 is TGCGCCAGCAGCTCAGTCGTCGCAGATACGCAGTATTTT. Combining the CDR3 with reference TRBV5-1 and TRBJ2-3 gives the whole variable domain KAGVTQTPRYLIKTRGQQVTLSCSPISGHRSVSWYQQTPGQGLQFLFEYFSETQRNKGNFPGRFSGRQFSNSRSEMNVSTLELGDSALYLCASSSVVADTQYFGPGTRLTVL.

This chain connects TRBV7-9 to TRBJ2-1; 10 positions match TRBD2. Trimming cost V 8 bases and J 4 bases; bases outside gene matches: 5. Germline V gene data show CDR1 as SEHNR and CDR2 as FQNEAQ (reference sequence). The CDR3 length is 14 residues. DNA of the CDR3: TGTGCCAGCTGTAGCGGGGGGCCGTACAATGAGCAGTTCTTC. This encodes CASCSGGPYNEQFF.

The rearrangement links TRBV28 to TRBJ1-5; no clear D gene. This CDR3 contains 13 residues. CDR1 MDHEN and CDR2 SYDVKM come from the germline V gene. The V end was cut by 5 bases, the J end by 0 bases, with 5 bases between. CDR3 DNA sequence: TGTGCCAGCAGTGTTAATAGCAATCAGCCCCAGCATTTT. As protein: CASSVNSNQPQHF.